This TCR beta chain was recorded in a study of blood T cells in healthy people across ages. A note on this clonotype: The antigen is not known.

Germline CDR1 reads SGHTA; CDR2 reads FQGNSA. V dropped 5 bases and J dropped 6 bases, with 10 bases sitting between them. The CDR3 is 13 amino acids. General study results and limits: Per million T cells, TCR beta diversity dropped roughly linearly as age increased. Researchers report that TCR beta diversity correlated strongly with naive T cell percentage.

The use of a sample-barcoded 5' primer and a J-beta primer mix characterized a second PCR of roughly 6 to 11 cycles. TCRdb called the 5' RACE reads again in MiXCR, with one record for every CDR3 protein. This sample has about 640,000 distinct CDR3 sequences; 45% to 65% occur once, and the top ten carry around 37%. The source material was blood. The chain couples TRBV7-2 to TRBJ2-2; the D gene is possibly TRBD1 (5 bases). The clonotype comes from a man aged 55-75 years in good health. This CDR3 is CASSTAGSGELFF. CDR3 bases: TGTGCCAGCAGCACCGCAGGGTCCGGGGAGCTGTTTTTT.